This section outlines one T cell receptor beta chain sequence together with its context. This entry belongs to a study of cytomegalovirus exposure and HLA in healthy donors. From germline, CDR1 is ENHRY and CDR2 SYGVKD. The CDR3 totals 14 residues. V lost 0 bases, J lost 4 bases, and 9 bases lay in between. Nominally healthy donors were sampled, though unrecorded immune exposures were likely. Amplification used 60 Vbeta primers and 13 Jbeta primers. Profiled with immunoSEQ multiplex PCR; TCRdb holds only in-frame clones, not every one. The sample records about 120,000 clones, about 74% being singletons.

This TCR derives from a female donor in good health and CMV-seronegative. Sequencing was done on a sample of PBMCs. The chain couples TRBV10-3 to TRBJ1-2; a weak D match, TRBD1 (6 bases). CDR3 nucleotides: TGTGCCATCAGTGAGTCGATACAGGGCTATGGCTACACCTTC. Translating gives CAISESIQGYGYTF.